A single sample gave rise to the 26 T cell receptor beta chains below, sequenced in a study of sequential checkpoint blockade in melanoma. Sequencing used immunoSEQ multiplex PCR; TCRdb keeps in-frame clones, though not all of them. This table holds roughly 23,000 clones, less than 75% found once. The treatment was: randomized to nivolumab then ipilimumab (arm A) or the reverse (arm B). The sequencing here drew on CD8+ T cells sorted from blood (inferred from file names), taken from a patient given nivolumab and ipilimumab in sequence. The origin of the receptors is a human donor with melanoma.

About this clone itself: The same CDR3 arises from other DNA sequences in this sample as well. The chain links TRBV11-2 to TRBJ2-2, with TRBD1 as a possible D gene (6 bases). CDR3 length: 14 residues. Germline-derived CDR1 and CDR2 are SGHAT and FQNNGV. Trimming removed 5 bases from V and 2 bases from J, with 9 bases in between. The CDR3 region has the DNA TGTGCCAGCAGCCGCAGGGGAAACACCGGGGAGCTGTTTTTT. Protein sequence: CASSRRGNTGELFF.

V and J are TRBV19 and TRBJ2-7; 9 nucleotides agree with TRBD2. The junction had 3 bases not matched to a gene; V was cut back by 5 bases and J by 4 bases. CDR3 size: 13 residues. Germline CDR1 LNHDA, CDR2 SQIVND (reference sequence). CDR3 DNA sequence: TGTGCCAGTAGTCCCGCGGGGGGGTACGAGCAGTACGTC. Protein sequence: CASSPAGGYEQYV.

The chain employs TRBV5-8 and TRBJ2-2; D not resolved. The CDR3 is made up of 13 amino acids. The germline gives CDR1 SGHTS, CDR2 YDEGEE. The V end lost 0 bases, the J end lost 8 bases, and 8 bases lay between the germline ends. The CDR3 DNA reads TGTGCCAGCAGCTTGGGGCTCCAAGGGGAGCTGTTTTTT. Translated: CASSLGLQGELFF.

Here the CDR3 DNA reads TGTGCCAGCAGTCCACCACCAGGGAGGAACGAGCAGTACGTC. It specifies CASSPPPGRNEQYV. The chain has TRBV27 and TRBJ2-7; a weak D match, TRBD2 (6 bases). The CDR3 is 14 residues long. V lost 5 bases to trimming and J lost 5 bases, with 16 bases between them. Germline CDR1 MNHEY, CDR2 SMNVEV (reference sequence).

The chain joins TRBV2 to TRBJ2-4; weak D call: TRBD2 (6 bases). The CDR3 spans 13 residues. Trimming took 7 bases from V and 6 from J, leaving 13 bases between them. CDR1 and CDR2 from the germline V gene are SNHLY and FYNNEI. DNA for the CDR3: TGTGCCAGCACGGACGGGAGCTTAAACATTCAGTACTTC. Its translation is CASTDGSLNIQYF.

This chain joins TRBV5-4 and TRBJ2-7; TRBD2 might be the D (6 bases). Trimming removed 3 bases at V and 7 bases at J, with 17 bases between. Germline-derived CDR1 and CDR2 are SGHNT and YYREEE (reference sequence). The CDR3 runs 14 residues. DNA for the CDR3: TGTGCCAGCAGCTCTGGGACTGGGGTTTGGGAGCAGTACGTC. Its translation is CASSSGTGVWEQYV.

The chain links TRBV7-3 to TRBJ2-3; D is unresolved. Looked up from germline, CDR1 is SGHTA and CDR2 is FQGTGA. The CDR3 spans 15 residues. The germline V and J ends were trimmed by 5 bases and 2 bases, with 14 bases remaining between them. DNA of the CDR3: TGTGCCAGCAGCACAAACCCCTCCTCCACAGATACGCAGTATTTT. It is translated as CASSTNPSSTDTQYF.

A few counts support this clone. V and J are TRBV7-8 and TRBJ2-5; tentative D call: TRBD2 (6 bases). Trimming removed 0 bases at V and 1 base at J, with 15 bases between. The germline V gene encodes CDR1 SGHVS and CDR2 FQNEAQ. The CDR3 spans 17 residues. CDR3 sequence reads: CASSLARARGRQETQYF. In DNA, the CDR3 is TGTGCCAGCAGCTTAGCGCGGGCGCGGGGACGCCAAGAGACCCAGTACTTC.

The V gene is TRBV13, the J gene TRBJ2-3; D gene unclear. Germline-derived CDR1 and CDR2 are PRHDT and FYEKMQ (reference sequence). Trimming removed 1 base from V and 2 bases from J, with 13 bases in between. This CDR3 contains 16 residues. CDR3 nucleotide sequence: TGTGCCAGCAGCTTAGAGCAGGCCCCCCCCACAGATACGCAGTATTTT. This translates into CASSLEQAPPTDTQYF.

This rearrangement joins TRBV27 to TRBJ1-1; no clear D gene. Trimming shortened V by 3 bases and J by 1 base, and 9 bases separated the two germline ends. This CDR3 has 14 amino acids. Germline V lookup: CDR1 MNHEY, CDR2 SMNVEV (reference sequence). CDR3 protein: CASSFYSSNTEAFF. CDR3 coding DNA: TGTGCCAGCAGTTTTTACAGCTCGAACACTGAAGCTTTCTTT.

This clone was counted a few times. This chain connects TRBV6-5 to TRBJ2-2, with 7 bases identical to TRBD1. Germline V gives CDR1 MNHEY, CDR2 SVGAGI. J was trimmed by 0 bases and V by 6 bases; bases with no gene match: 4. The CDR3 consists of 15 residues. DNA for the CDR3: TGTGCCAGCAGGATGGACAGGTCGAACACCGGGGAGCTGTTTTTT. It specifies CASRMDRSNTGELFF.

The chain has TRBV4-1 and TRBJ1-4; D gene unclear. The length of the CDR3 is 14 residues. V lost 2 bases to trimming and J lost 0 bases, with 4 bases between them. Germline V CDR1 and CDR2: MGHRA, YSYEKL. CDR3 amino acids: CASSQIATNEKLFF. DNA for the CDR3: TGCGCCAGCAGCCAAATAGCAACTAATGAAAAACTGTTTTTT.

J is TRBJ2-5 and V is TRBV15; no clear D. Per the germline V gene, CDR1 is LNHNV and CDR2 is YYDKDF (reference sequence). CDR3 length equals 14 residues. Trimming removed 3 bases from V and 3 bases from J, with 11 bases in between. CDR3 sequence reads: CATSSYGSEETQYF. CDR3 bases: TGTGCCACCAGCAGCTACGGGTCGGAAGAGACCCAGTACTTC.

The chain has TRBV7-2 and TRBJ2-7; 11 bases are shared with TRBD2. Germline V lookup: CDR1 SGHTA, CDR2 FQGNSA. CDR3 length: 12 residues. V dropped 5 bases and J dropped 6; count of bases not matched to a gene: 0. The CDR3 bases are TGTGCCAGCAGCGGACTAGCGGGCGAGCAGTACTTC. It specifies CASSGLAGEQYF. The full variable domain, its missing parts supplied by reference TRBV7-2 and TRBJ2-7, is GAGVSQSPSNKVTEKGKDVELRCDPISGHTALYWYRQSLGQGLEFLIYFQGNSAPDKSGLPSDRFSAERTGGSVSTLTIQRTQQEDSAVYLCASSGLAGEQYFGPGTRLTVT.

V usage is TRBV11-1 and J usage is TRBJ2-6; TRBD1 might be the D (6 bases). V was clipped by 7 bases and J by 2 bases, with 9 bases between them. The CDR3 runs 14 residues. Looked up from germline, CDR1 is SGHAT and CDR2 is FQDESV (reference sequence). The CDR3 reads CASIRGTGANVLTF. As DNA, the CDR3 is TGTGCCAGCATCAGGGGAACTGGGGCCAACGTCCTGACTTTC.

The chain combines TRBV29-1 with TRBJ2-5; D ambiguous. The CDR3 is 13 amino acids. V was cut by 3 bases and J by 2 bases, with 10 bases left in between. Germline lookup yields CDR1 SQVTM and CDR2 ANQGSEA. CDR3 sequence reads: CSVDVGSQETQYF. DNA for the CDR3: TGCAGCGTTGATGTCGGGTCTCAAGAGACCCAGTACTTC.

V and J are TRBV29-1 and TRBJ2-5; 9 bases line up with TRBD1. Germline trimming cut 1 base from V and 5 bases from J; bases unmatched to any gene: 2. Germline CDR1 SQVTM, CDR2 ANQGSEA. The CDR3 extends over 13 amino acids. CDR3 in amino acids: CSVEAGTGETQYF. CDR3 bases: TGCAGCGTTGAAGCAGGGACAGGGGAGACCCAGTACTTC.

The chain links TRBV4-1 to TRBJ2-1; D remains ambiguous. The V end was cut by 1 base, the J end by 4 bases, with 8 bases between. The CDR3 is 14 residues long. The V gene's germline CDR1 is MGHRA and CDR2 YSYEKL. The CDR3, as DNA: TGCGCCAGCAGCCAAGGCAGTTTATACAATGAGCAGTTCTTC. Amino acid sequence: CASSQGSLYNEQFF.

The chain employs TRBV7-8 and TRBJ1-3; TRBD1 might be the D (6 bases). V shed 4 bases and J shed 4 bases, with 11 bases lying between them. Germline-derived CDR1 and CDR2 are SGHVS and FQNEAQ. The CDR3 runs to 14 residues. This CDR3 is CASSSRGSGNTIYF. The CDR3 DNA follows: TGTGCCAGCAGCTCCAGGGGTTCGGGAAACACCATATATTTT. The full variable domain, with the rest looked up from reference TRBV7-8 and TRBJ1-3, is GAGVSQSPRYKVAKRGQDVALRCDPISGHVSLFWYQQALGQGPEFLTYFQNEAQLDKSGLPSDRFFAERPEGSVSTLKIQRTQQEDSAVYLCASSSRGSGNTIYFGEGSWLTVV.

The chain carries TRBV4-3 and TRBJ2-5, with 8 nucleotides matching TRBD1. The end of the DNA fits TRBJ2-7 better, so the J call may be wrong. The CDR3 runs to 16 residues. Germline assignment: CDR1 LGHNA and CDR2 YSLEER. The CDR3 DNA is TGCGCCAGCAGCCCACTACTGGGACAGGAGGACTACGAGCAGTACTTC. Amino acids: CASSPLLGQEDYEQYF.

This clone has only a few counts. The CDR3 region is CASSPPTGLGNTEAFF. The CDR3 bases are TGTGCCAGCAGCCCCCCGACAGGGTTAGGGAACACTGAAGCTTTCTTT. This chain connects TRBV21-1 to TRBJ1-1; the table's D call, TRBD1, was not checked against the DNA. TRBV21-1 is recorded as a pseudogene. The CDR3 has 16 amino acids.

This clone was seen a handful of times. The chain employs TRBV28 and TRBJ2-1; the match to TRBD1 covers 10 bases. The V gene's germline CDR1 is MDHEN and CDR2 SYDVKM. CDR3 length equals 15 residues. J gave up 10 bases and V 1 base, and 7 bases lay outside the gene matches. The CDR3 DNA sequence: TGTGCCAGCAGTTTATTGGGACAGGGGAATGAAGAGCAGTTCTTC. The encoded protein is CASSLLGQGNEEQFF.

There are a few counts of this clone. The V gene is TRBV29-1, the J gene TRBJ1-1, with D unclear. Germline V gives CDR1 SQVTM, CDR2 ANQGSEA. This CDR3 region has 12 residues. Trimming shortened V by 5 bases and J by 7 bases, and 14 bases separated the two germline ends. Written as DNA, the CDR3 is TGCAGCGTTCGAAATAGATCATATGAAGCTTTCTTT. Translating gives CSVRNRSYEAFF.

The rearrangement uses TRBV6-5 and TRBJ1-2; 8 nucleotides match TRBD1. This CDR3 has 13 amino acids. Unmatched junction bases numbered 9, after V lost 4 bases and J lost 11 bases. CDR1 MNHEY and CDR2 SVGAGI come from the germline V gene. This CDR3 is CASSSWGQEGYTF. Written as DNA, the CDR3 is TGTGCCAGCAGTTCTTGGGGACAGGAGGGGTACACCTTC.

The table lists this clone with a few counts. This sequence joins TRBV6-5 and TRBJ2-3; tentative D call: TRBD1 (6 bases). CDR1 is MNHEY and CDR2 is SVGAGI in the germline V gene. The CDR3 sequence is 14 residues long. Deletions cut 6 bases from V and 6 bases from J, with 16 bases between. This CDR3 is CASRWVLGADTQYF. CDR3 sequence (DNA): TGTGCCAGCAGATGGGTTCTGGGGGCGGATACGCAGTATTTT.

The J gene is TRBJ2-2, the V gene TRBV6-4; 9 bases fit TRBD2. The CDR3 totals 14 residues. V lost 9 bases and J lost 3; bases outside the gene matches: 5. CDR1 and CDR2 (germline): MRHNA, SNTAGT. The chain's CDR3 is CARKAGGYTGELFF. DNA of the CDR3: TGTGCCAGAAAAGCGGGGGGCTACACCGGGGAGCTGTTTTTT.